This T cell receptor (beta chain) was recovered during a study of T cells in Graves' hyperthyroidism and ophthalmopathy. Study-wide background: Peripheral blood was taken when the disease was first diagnosed, before any treatment began. Points from the study as a whole: Most thyroid clonotypes expanded above 0.001 were also detected in blood.

In this sample, this clonotype turned up a few times. Its specificity is not known. A Clinical Activity Score of at least 3, a NOSPECS grade of at least 4 and a duration under 3 months were recorded in the ophthalmopathy patients. Trimming cost V 9 bases and J 0 bases, with 12 bases left between them. In germline, CDR1 is MNHEY, CDR2 SMNVEV (reference sequence). This CDR3 is built from 14 residues. Researchers amplified the TCR beta CDR3 regions from RNA transcripts. An initial round of RT-PCR targeting the TCR CDR3 relied on the HTBI primer set. TCRdb re-analysed the multiplex PCR reads in MiXCR, keeping a single row per CDR3 protein. The top ten clones hold around 65% of a sample with under 300,000 distinct CDR3 sequences, roughly 22% of them seen once.

The sequenced sample consisted of blood. The sequence came from a man between 25 and 39 years old with Graves' ophthalmopathy. V and J are TRBV27 and TRBJ2-1, with D possibly being TRBD2 (5 bases). In DNA, the CDR3 is TGTGCCAGTATGGAGCGGAGCTCCTACAATGAGCAGTTCTTC. Translating gives CASMERSSYNEQFF.